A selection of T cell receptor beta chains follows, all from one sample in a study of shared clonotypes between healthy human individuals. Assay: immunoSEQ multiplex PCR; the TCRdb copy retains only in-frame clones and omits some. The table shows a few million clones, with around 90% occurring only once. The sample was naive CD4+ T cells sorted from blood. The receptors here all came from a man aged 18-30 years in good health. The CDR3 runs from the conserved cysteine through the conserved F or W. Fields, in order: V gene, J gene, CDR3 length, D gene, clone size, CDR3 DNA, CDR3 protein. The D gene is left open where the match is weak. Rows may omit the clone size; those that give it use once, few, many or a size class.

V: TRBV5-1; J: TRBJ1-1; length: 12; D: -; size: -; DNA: TGTGCCAGCAGCATAGAGAACACTGAAGCTTTCTTT; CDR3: CASSIENTEAFF
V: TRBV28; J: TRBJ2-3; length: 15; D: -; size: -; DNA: TGTGCCAGCAGTTTAAAGCAGGGGTACCGAGATACGCAGTATTTT; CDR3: CASSLKQGYRDTQYF
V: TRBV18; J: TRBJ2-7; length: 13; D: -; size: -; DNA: TGTGCCAGCTCACCCGGGGCTGCGTACGAGCAGTACTTC; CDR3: CASSPGAAYEQYF
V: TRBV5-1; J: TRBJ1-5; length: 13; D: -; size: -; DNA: TGCGCCAGCAGCTCCGACCTCGATCAGCCCCAGCATTTT; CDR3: CASSSDLDQPQHF
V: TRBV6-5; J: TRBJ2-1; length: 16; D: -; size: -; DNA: TGTGCCAGCAGTTCGCGACAGGCGAGCTCCTACAATGAGCAGTTCTTC; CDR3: CASSSRQASSYNEQFF
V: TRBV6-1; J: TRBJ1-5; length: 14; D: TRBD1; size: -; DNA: TGTGCCAGCAGCCGGGACAGGGGCAATCAGCCCCAGCATTTT; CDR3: CASSRDRGNQPQHF
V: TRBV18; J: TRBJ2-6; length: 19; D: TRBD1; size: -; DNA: TGTGCCAGCTCACCAGGGTTAAGGACAGGGGGCTCTGGGGCCAACGTCCTGACTTTC; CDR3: CASSPGLRTGGSGANVLTF
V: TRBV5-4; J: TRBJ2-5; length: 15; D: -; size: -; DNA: TGTGCCAGCAGCTCACCGGCGGGCAGCCAAGAGACCCAGTACTTC; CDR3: CASSSPAGSQETQYF
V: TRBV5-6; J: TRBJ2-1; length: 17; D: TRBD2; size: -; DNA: TGTGCCAGCAGCTTGGCTGGCGGGGGTAGATCCCACAATGAGCAGTTCTTC; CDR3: CASSLAGGGRSHNEQFF
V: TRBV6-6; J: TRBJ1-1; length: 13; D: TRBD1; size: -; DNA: TGTGCCAGCAAGACAGGGGTGTTGGCTGAAGCTTTCTTT; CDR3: CASKTGVLAEAFF
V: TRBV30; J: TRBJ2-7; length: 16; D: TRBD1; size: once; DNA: TGTGCCTGGAGCGCTAAATTGGGACAGGGACCGTCCCGGCAGTACTTC; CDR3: CAWSAKLGQGPSRQYF
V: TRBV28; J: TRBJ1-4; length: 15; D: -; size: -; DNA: TGTGCCAGCAGCTCCATTTCCGCGGCTAATGAAAAACTGTTTTTT; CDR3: CASSSISAANEKLFF
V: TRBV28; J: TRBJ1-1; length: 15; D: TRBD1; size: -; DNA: TGTGCCAGCAGTCCATCGGGACAGGGGGCAACTGAAGCTTTCTTT; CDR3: CASSPSGQGATEAFF
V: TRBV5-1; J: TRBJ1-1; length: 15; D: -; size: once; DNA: TGCGCCAGCAGCGAGCTCGGACGGTTAAACACTGAAGCTTTCTTT; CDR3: CASSELGRLNTEAFF
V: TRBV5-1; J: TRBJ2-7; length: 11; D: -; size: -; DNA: TGCGCCAGCAGTTCGCAGTACGAGCAGTACTTC; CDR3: CASSSQYEQYF
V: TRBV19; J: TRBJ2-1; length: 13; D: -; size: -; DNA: TGTGCCAGTAGTGGTCCTAGCCAGGGCTTTCAGTTCTTC; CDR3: CASSGPSQGFQFF
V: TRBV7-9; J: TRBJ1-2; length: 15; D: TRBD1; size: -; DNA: TGTGCCAGCAGCCTAGATGGAGACAGGGTACGTGGCTACACCTTC; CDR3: CASSLDGDRVRGYTF
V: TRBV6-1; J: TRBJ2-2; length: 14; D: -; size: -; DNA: TGTGCCAGCAGTCTGACAGTGAACACCGGGGAGCTGTTTTTT; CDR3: CASSLTVNTGELFF
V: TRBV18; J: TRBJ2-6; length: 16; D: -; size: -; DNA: TGTGCCAGCTCACCACTATCCAACTCTGGGGCCAACGTCCTGACTTTC; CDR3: CASSPLSNSGANVLTF
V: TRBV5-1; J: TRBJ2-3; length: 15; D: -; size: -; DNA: TGCGCCAGCAGCTTGACGGACCGGAACACAGATACGCAGTATTTT; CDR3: CASSLTDRNTDTQYF
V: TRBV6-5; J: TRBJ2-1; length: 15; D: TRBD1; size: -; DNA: TGTGCCAGCAGTTCCCGGGACAGGGGGGGCAATGAGCAGTTCTTC; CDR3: CASSSRDRGGNEQFF
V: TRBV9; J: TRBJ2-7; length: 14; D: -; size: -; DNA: TGTGCCAGCAGCCCGAGGGTGGGCCCCTACGAGCAGTACTTC; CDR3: CASSPRVGPYEQYF
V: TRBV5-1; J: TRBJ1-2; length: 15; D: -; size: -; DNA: TGCGCCAGCAGCAAAGTAATGGCGGGGTTGGAAGGCTACACCTTC; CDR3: CASSKVMAGLEGYTF
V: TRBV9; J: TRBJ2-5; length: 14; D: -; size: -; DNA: TGTGCCAGCAGCCAGAGGGACGGGGAAGAGACCCAGTACTTC; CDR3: CASSQRDGEETQYF
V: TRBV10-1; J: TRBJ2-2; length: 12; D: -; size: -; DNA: TGCGCCAGCAGTGCACAGGGCGGGGAGCTGTTTTTT; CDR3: CASSAQGGELFF
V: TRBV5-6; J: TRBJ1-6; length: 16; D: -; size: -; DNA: TGTGCCAGCAGCCAACGGGACGGGTGGAAAAATTCACCCCTCCACTTT; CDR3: CASSQRDGWKNSPLHF
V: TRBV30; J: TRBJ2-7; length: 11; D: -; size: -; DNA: TGTGCCTGGATGCGGAGCTACGAGCAGTACTTC; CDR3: CAWMRSYEQYF
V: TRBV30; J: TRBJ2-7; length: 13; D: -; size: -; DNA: TGTGCCTGGAGTCGGGACATCTCCTACGAGCAGTACTTC; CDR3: CAWSRDISYEQYF
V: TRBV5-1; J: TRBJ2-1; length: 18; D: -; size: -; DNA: TGCGCCAGCAGCTTGGCTCGCGGTGGGCTCGGCGGGGGCGATGAGCAGTTCTTC; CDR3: CASSLARGGLGGGDEQFF
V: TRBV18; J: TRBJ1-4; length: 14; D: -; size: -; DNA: TGTGCCAGCTCACCAGGTTTAGGGGATGAAAAACTGTTTTTT; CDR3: CASSPGLGDEKLFF
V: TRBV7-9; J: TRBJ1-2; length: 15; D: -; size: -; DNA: TGTGCCAGCAGCTTAGCGCTGGGGGACTCCTATGGCTACACCTTC; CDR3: CASSLALGDSYGYTF
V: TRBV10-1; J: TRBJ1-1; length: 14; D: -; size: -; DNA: TGCGCCAGCAGTGCGGGGACCAAAAACACTGAAGCTTTCTTT; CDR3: CASSAGTKNTEAFF
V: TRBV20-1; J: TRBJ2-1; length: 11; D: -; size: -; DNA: TGCAGTGCCCGACCAACGAATGAGCAGTTCTTC; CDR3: CSARPTNEQFF
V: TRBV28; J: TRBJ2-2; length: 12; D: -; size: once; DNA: TGTGCCAGTGAGGGTGGAACCGGGGAGCTGTTTTTT; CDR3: CASEGGTGELFF
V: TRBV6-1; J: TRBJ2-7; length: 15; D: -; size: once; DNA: TGTGCCAGCAGTGAATCTATAGGTTGGGGTAACGAGCAGTACTTC; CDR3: CASSESIGWGNEQYF
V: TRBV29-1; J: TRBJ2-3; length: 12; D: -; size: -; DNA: TGCAGCGTTGAATGGCCGACAGATACGCAGTATTTT; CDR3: CSVEWPTDTQYF
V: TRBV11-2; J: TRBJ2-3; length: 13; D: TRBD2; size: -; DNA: TGTGCCAGCAGCCACCTAGCGGCAGTTACGCAGTATTTT; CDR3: CASSHLAAVTQYF
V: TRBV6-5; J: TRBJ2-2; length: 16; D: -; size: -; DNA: TGTGCCAGCAGTTACTCCATTACAGGGAACACCGGGGAGCTGTTTTTT; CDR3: CASSYSITGNTGELFF
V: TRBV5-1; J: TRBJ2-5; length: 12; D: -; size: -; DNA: TGCGCCAGCCACTTTAACGGGGAGACCCAGTACTTC; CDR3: CASHFNGETQYF
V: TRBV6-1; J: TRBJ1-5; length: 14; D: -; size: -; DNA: TGTGCCAGCAGTGGGCTAGATAGGTATCAGCCCCAGCATTTT; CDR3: CASSGLDRYQPQHF
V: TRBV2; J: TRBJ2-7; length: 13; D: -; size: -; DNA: TGTGCCAGCAGTGGAGTAGGGTCCTACGAGCAGTACTTC; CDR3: CASSGVGSYEQYF
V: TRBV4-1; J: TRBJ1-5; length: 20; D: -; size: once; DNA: TGCGCCAGCAGCCAAGCCCCTTTTTGGGGATCCGATTTTAGCAATCAGCCCCAGCATTTT; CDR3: CASSQAPFWGSDFSNQPQHF
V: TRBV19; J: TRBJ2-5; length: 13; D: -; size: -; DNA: TGTGCCAGTAGTACTGACAGGTCCGAGACCCAGTACTTC; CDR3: CASSTDRSETQYF
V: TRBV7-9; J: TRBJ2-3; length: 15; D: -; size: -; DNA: TGTGCCAGCAGCTTACAGGGGGGGAACACAGATACGCAGTATTTT; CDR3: CASSLQGGNTDTQYF